The 27 T cell receptor beta chains below all came from one sample that was sequenced in a study of T-cell reconstitution after alpha-beta-depleted transplantation in children. Researchers prepared the TCRbeta library using unique molecular identifiers, the study reports. Using its own MiXCR run on the PCR reads, TCRdb lists one record per CDR3 protein. This sample carries about 980,000 distinct CDR3 sequences, roughly 29% of them seen once, and the ten largest clones take 28%. The material was PBMCs, mostly from graft donor cells, obtained 360 days after TCRalphabeta/CD19-depleted stem cell transplant. The receptors here all came from a boy under three years old who had a stem cell transplant for SCID, so the T cells may come from the graft donor.

V and J are TRBV10-2 and TRBJ2-7; weak D call: TRBD2 (6 bases). V lost 7 bases to trimming and J lost 5 bases, with 18 bases between them. The CDR3 covers 14 residues. Per germline, CDR1 WSHSY and CDR2 SAAADI. The CDR3 region has the DNA TGCGCCAGCACCTGGGCCTTGGAGGGAAACGAGCAGTACTTC. Translation gives CASTWALEGNEQYF.

In this sample, this clonotype turned up a few times. The V call is TRBV5-1, the J call TRBJ1-2, with D possibly being TRBD1 (5 bases). Germline CDR1 reads SGHRS; CDR2 reads YFSETQ. Trimming stripped 1 base from V and 7 bases from J, with 8 bases between. The CDR3 loop spans 12 amino acids. As DNA, the CDR3 is TGCGCCAGCAGCTTGCAGGGAACTGGCTACACCTTC. Its protein product is CASSLQGTGYTF.

This sequence joins TRBV7-2 and TRBJ2-7; D remains ambiguous. V was pared by 1 base and J by 2 bases, with 12 bases between. Looked up from germline, CDR1 is SGHTA and CDR2 is FQGNSA. The CDR3 extends over 15 amino acids. CDR3 bases: TGTGCCAGCAGCTTAGGTATCTGGACCACCTACGAGCAGTACTTC. Residues: CASSLGIWTTYEQYF.

V gene TRBV9 combines with J gene TRBJ2-3, with a possible D match to TRBD2 (5 bases). The CDR3 runs 14 residues. Germline assignment: CDR1 SGDLS and CDR2 YYNGEE. Trimming took 0 bases from V and 2 from J, leaving 7 bases between them. In DNA form, the CDR3 reads TGTGCCAGCAGCGTAGGAGGGCACACAGATACGCAGTATTTT. Encoded protein: CASSVGGHTDTQYF.

This clonotype was detected a few times. This sequence joins TRBV5-1 and TRBJ2-3; TRBD1 matches at 7 bases. The CDR3 has 14 residues. V trimming: 0 bases; J trimming: 6 bases; junction bases outside the gene matches: 4. Germline assignment: CDR1 SGHRS and CDR2 YFSETQ. Here the CDR3 reads CASSLEGAGDTQYF. In DNA form, the CDR3 reads TGCGCCAGCAGCTTGGAGGGGGCCGGTGATACGCAGTATTTT.

This clonotype showed up just a few times. The rearrangement links TRBV12-3 or TRBV12-4 to TRBJ2-1; 13 bases match TRBD2. The ends lost 7 bases at V and 10 bases at J; junction bases unmatched: 10. The CDR3 covers 15 residues. The CDR3, as DNA: TGTGCCAGCACCTCACTAGCGGGGGGGCCCGGAGAGCAGTTCTTC. It codes for CASTSLAGGPGEQFF.

This rearrangement joins TRBV5-4 to TRBJ1-6; 7 bases are a match to TRBD1. The CDR3 is 15 residues long. V shed 0 bases, J shed 7 bases, and the junction held 4 bases outside the gene matches. Germline V gene lookup returns CDR1 SGHNT and CDR2 YYREEE (reference sequence). The CDR3, as DNA: TGTGCCAGCAGCTTGGACAGGGGATTGAATTCACCCCTCCACTTT. It specifies CASSLDRGLNSPLHF.

The CDR3 region is CASSLSLWRDSTDTQYF. For the CDR3, the DNA is TGTGCCAGCAGCTTAAGCCTTTGGCGGGATAGCACAGATACGCAGTATTTT. V and J are TRBV7-9 and TRBJ2-3, with D possibly TRBD2 on 6 matching bases. V was shortened by 2 bases and J by 0 bases, with 15 bases between the two germline ends. The CDR3 has 17 residues. Germline loops: CDR1 SEHNR, CDR2 FQNEAQ (reference sequence).

J is TRBJ2-3 and V is TRBV29-1; the D call may be TRBD1 or TRBD2 (5 bases each). The CDR3 loop spans 15 amino acids. The germline V and J ends were trimmed by 6 bases and 0 bases, with 16 bases remaining between them. The V gene's germline CDR1 is SQVTM and CDR2 ANQGSEA. The DNA of the CDR3 is TGCAGCGTGGGGACCGGGACGGAAAGCACAGATACGCAGTATTTT. It yields the protein CSVGTGTESTDTQYF.

This clonotype has just a few counts. The V gene is TRBV29-1, the J gene TRBJ2-1, with D maybe TRBD2 (6 bases). V lost 1 base, J lost 8 bases, and 6 bases lay in between. CDR1 and CDR2 from the germline V gene are SQVTM and ANQGSEA. CDR3 size: 11 residues. This CDR3 reads CSVEGRDEQFF. For the CDR3, the DNA is TGCAGCGTTGAAGGGAGGGATGAGCAGTTCTTC.

In this sample, this clonotype turned up many times. The chain uses TRBV12-3 or TRBV12-4 and TRBJ1-1, with TRBD1 identical over 9 bases. Trimming removed 4 bases from V and 2 bases from J; junction bases left unmatched: 5. The CDR3 has 15 amino acids. Written as DNA, the CDR3 is TGTGCCAGCAGTTCCCCGGGACAGGGTAACACTGAAGCTTTCTTT. This gives the protein CASSSPGQGNTEAFF.

The genes are TRBV7-9 and TRBJ2-7, with TRBD2 as a possible D gene (6 bases). CDR1 is SEHNR and CDR2 is FQNEAQ in the germline V gene (reference sequence). With 5 bases removed from V and 6 bases from J, the gap between germline ends came to 14 bases. CDR3 length: 13 residues. The DNA for the CDR3 is TGTGCCAGCAGCCCGGGACTTATCCCCGAGCAGTACTTC. It codes for CASSPGLIPEQYF.

This clonotype occurred a few times. This chain connects TRBV4-2 to TRBJ2-1; the D gene is possibly TRBD1 (5 bases). The V end was cut by 3 bases, the J end by 7 bases, with 22 bases between. The germline gives CDR1 LGHNA, CDR2 YNFKEQ. The CDR3 covers 17 residues. In DNA, the CDR3 is TGTGCCAGCAGCCAGGATTTCGAAGGGGTCCTGGGGAATGAGCAGTTCTTC. It is translated as CASSQDFEGVLGNEQFF.

The chain carries TRBV20-1 and TRBJ2-5; 7 positions match TRBD1. The germline V gene encodes CDR1 DFQATT and CDR2 SNEGSKA (reference sequence). Trimming took 1 base from V and 2 from J; bases not matched to a gene: 10. The CDR3 extends over 16 amino acids. As DNA, the CDR3 is TGCAGTGCTAGAGCGTCCAACAGGGGCCGGCAAGAGACCCAGTACTTC. This translates into CSARASNRGRQETQYF.

This chain connects TRBV4-1 to TRBJ1-5; the D is unclear. Germline lookup yields CDR1 MGHRA and CDR2 YSYEKL. The V end was cut by 4 bases, the J end by 0 bases, with 10 bases between. The CDR3 runs to 15 residues. The CDR3 sequence is CASSPSYPSNQPQHF. The CDR3 DNA sequence: TGCGCCAGCAGCCCTTCATACCCTAGCAATCAGCCCCAGCATTTT.

The rearrangement links TRBV7-3 to TRBJ2-1; 12 nucleotides match TRBD2. V shed 4 bases and J 8 bases; nucleotides not matched to a gene: 6. This CDR3 comprises 15 residues. CDR1 and CDR2 from the germline V gene are SGHTA and FQGTGA. The CDR3 is CASSSRLAGADEQFF. The CDR3 DNA reads TGTGCCAGCAGCTCCCGACTAGCGGGGGCGGATGAGCAGTTCTTC.

Regarding this clonotype: The germline gene is not matched at one end of the junction; a read error may be the cause. The chain uses TRBV28 and TRBJ1-1; D might be TRBD1 (5 bases). The CDR3 consists of 14 residues. Per the germline V gene, CDR1 is MDHEN and CDR2 is SYDVKM. CDR3 in DNA: TGTGCCTGCAGACTTTACCAGGGAGGGACTGAAGCTTTCTTT. Its translation is CACRLYQGGTEAFF.

CDR3 nucleotides: TGCAGCGTTGGAGGGCTAGCGGGGTGGGAGACCCAGTACTTC. Translating it yields CSVGGLAGWETQYF. The rearrangement joins TRBV29-1 to TRBJ2-5; 9 bases align to TRBD2. The V and J ends lost 4 bases and 5 bases, in that order; junction bases with no gene match: 8. The CDR3 covers 14 residues. Germline assignment: CDR1 SQVTM and CDR2 ANQGSEA.

The genes are TRBV6-4 and TRBJ2-1; 7 nucleotides agree with TRBD2. The germline V gene encodes CDR1 MRHNA and CDR2 SNTAGT. Unmatched junction bases numbered 14, after V lost 10 bases and J lost 8 bases. This CDR3 is built from 14 residues. CDR3 amino acids: CANLGGSPNYEQFF. CDR3 sequence (DNA): TGTGCCAACCTCGGGGGGAGTCCTAACTATGAGCAGTTCTTC.

The chain carries TRBV4-1 and TRBJ2-3; maybe TRBD2 (5 bases). Germline-derived CDR1 and CDR2 are MGHRA and YSYEKL. V shed 5 bases and J shed 2 bases, with 17 bases lying between them. The CDR3 loop spans 16 amino acids. CDR3 bases: TGCGCCAGCAGCGGCAAAAGAGGGTCCCACACAGATACGCAGTATTTT. Its translation: CASSGKRGSHTDTQYF.

In its sample, this clonotype was seen a few times. In nucleotides, the CDR3 is TGCAGCGTTGAAGATCTTAAAGATACGCAGTATTTT. Protein sequence: CSVEDLKDTQYF. This chain links TRBV29-1 with TRBJ2-3; D unresolved. Trimming removed 0 bases at V and 5 bases at J, with 6 bases between. The germline gives CDR1 SQVTM, CDR2 ANQGSEA. The CDR3 covers 12 residues.

V and J are TRBV20-1 and TRBJ2-7, with D uncertain. The germline CDR1 and CDR2 sequences are DFQATT and SNEGSKA (reference sequence). This CDR3 is 13 amino acids long. Trimming took 5 bases from V and 5 from J, leaving 16 bases between them. The DNA of the CDR3 is TGCAGTGCTTCAAAATCCCCGAACGACGAGCAGTACTTC. Encoded protein: CSASKSPNDEQYF.

This chain uses TRBV9 with TRBJ2-4, with TRBD1 as a possible D gene (6 bases). Trimming removed 0 bases from V and 7 bases from J, with 14 bases in between. This CDR3 region has 15 residues. The germline V gene encodes CDR1 SGDLS and CDR2 YYNGEE. Here the CDR3 reads CASSVGPGERNIQYF. The CDR3 bases are TGTGCCAGCAGCGTAGGGCCAGGGGAGAGGAACATTCAGTACTTC.

The V and J genes are TRBV30 and TRBJ1-2; D gene uncertain. Germline V gives CDR1 GTSNPN, CDR2 SVGIG (reference sequence). The CDR3 contains 13 residues. Trimming stripped 4 bases from V and 8 bases from J, with 17 bases between. CDR3 nucleotides: TGTGCCTGGACCTATCAGATGACGGGGGGCTACACCTTC. It is translated as CAWTYQMTGGYTF.

The chain combines TRBV6-1 with TRBJ2-7; a possible D gene is TRBD2 (6 bases). Germline CDR1 reads MNHNS; CDR2 reads SASEGT. CDR3 length: 13 amino acids. Deletions cut 10 bases from V and 3 bases from J, with 16 bases between. CDR3 in DNA: TGTGCCACCCGACAAAACGGGGGCTACGAGCAGTACTTC. Translation gives CATRQNGGYEQYF.

This clonotype was detected a few times. V usage is TRBV7-8 and J usage is TRBJ2-7, with 12 bases identical to TRBD2. Looked up from germline, CDR1 is SGHVS and CDR2 is FQNEAQ. The J segment lost 2 bases and the V segment lost 3 bases, leaving 11 bases of the junction unmatched. This CDR3 has 18 amino acids. This CDR3 is CASSFSWTSGADPYEQYF. CDR3 DNA sequence: TGTGCCAGCAGCTTTTCATGGACTAGCGGGGCGGATCCCTACGAGCAGTACTTC.

The V call is TRBV19, the J call TRBJ2-7; D unclear. V dropped 7 bases and J dropped 0 bases, with 13 bases sitting between them. The CDR3 has 14 amino acids. Germline V CDR1 and CDR2: LNHDA, SQIVND (reference sequence). This chain's CDR3 is CASNLRSGSYEQYF. The CDR3 DNA reads TGTGCCAGTAATCTGCGGTCGGGCTCCTACGAGCAGTACTTC.